The source of this T cell receptor beta chain is a study of shared clonotypes between healthy human individuals. Findings and caveats of the study: Against clonotypes common to all four donors, non-shared ones had lower generation probabilities. When naive CD4 clonotypes were compared across a handful of donors, around 5% were shared.

The donors were all Caucasian adults (living in Nashville, Tennessee). The authors' processing: Owing to the provision of junction-only sequences devoid of quality scores by immunoSEQ, filtering differed. Only in-frame clones appear in the TCRdb table, and some are missing; sequencing was by immunoSEQ multiplex PCR. Clone size and the V and J calls come from that table; the DNA yielded D and trimming. The sample lists some 2.4 million clones, 80% to 95% occurring once. In regard to this clone: Its antigen is as yet unknown.

Sequenced material: naive CD4+ T cells from PBMCs. The subset is: CD45RA+ positively selected. This TCR came from a man aged 18-30 years in good health. Some clones in this sample may be carry-over from other donors' samples.

The CDR3 loop is CASSSPGLAGTGELFF. In DNA form, the CDR3 reads TGCGCCAGCAGCTCCCCGGGACTAGCGGGTACCGGGGAGCTGTTTTTT. The chain uses TRBV5-1 and TRBJ2-2; 12 bases line up with TRBD2. The V gene end was trimmed by 3 bases and the J gene end by 5 bases; junction bases not matched to a gene: 5. The V gene's germline CDR1 is SGHRS and CDR2 YFSETQ. CDR3 length equals 16 residues. Using reference TRBV5-1 and TRBJ2-2 for the parts outside the CDR3, the full variable domain is KAGVTQTPRYLIKTRGQQVTLSCSPISGHRSVSWYQQTPGQGLQFLFEYFSETQRNKGNFPGRFSGRQFSNSRSEMNVSTLELGDSALYLCASSSPGLAGTGELFFGEGSRLTVL.